The 6 T cell receptor beta chains below all came from one sample that was sequenced in a study of read filtering for tumor transcriptome and immune sequencing. Molecular barcoded adaptors covering alpha/delta and beta/gamma chains were used on 400 ng RNA. TCRdb analysed the reads with MiXCR anew, one entry per CDR3 protein. The sample has approximately 150,000 distinct CDR3 sequences, about 12% seen once. Sequencing used a population of CD138-negative cells sorted from bone marrow. These TCRs come from a donor aged 40 or older with multiple myeloma.

In this sample, this clonotype turned up many times. The chain recombines TRBV10-3 with TRBJ2-1; tentatively, D is TRBD1 or TRBD2 (5 bases each). V lost 6 bases, J lost 7 bases, and 7 bases lay in between. This CDR3 comprises 11 residues. The V gene's germline CDR1 is ENHRY and CDR2 SYGVKD. CDR3 bases: TGTGCCATCAGCAGGGAGAATGAGCAGTTCTTC. This encodes CAISRENEQFF.

This clonotype showed up many times. The chain has TRBV10-3 and TRBJ2-3; a possible D gene is TRBD1 (5 bases). Trimming pared 8 bases from V and 0 bases from J, leaving 9 bases between. Germline V gene sequence: CDR1 ENHRY, CDR2 SYGVKD. This CDR3 contains 13 residues. The CDR3: CAILSGSTDTQYF. The DNA of the CDR3 is TGTGCCATCTTATCAGGGAGCACAGATACGCAGTATTTT.

This clonotype was observed at least ten times. This chain links TRBV29-1 with TRBJ1-2, with D possibly TRBD1 on 6 matching bases. Germline V CDR1 and CDR2: SQVTM, ANQGSEA. Trimming shortened V by 5 bases and J by 5 bases, and 27 bases separated the two germline ends. This CDR3 is 17 amino acids long. Here the CDR3 DNA reads TGCAGCGTTCCCCGGACGGACAGTGAGGCAAGTCCTTATGGCTACACCTTC. It specifies CSVPRTDSEASPYGYTF.

The chain links TRBV25-1 to TRBJ1-5, with D uncertain. The CDR3 length is 14 residues. The germline gives CDR1 MGHDK, CDR2 SYGVNS. V was shortened by 1 base and J by 7 bases, with 11 bases between the two germline ends. CDR3 in DNA: TGTGCCAGCAGTGAATTGGGAAGGGAACAGCCCCAGCATTTT. This gives the protein CASSELGREQPQHF.

This clonotype was observed at least ten times. The V and J genes are TRBV27 and TRBJ2-1; TRBD1 is a possible D gene (6 bases). V was clipped by 5 bases and J by 10 bases, with 21 bases between them. Germline assignment: CDR1 MNHEY and CDR2 SMNVEV (reference sequence). This CDR3 comprises 15 residues. The CDR3 DNA reads as TGTGCCAGCAGTCCGACAGGAGCTCTTCCCCGAGAGCAGTTCTTC. Residues: CASSPTGALPREQFF.

The chain is built from TRBV7-2 and TRBJ2-1; 14 bases agree with TRBD2. The CDR3 is 19 residues long. Germline lookup yields CDR1 SGHTA and CDR2 FQGNSA. The V segment lost 5 bases and the J segment 6 bases; nucleotides outside the gene matches: 15. CDR3 protein: CASSAGLAGGLGAGNEQFF. The CDR3 nucleotides are TGTGCCAGCAGCGCAGGACTAGCGGGAGGACTTGGTGCTGGCAATGAGCAGTTCTTC. Together with reference TRBV7-2 and TRBJ2-1, the CDR3 gives the full variable domain: GAGVSQSPSNKVTEKGKDVELRCDPISGHTALYWYRQSLGQGLEFLIYFQGNSAPDKSGLPSDRFSAERTGGSVSTLTIQRTQQEDSAVYLCASSAGLAGGLGAGNEQFFGPGTRLTVL.